This TCR beta chain was obtained from a study of blood T cells in healthy people across ages. Next came a second PCR, run for about 6 to 12 cycles, which used a sample-barcoded 5' primer along with a J-beta primer mix. Researchers report that a template-switch adaptor with 12 random nucleotides tagged each cDNA molecule. TCRdb ran MiXCR on the 5' RACE reads and lists one entry per CDR3 protein. The data show about 620,000 distinct CDR3 sequences, approximately 52% seen once. Unmatched junction bases numbered 22, after V lost 6 bases and J lost 6 bases. This CDR3 comprises 17 residues. Looked up from germline, CDR1 is DFQATT and CDR2 is SNEGSKA (reference sequence).

Sequencing was performed on blood. The chain carries TRBV20-1 and TRBJ2-5, with 7 bases lining up with TRBD1. The receptor's source is a woman of 80 years or more in good health. Here the CDR3 reads CSARRAGGFAVAKTQYF. Here the CDR3 DNA reads TGCAGTGCCCGGCGGGCAGGGGGATTTGCCGTGGCCAAGACCCAGTACTTC.